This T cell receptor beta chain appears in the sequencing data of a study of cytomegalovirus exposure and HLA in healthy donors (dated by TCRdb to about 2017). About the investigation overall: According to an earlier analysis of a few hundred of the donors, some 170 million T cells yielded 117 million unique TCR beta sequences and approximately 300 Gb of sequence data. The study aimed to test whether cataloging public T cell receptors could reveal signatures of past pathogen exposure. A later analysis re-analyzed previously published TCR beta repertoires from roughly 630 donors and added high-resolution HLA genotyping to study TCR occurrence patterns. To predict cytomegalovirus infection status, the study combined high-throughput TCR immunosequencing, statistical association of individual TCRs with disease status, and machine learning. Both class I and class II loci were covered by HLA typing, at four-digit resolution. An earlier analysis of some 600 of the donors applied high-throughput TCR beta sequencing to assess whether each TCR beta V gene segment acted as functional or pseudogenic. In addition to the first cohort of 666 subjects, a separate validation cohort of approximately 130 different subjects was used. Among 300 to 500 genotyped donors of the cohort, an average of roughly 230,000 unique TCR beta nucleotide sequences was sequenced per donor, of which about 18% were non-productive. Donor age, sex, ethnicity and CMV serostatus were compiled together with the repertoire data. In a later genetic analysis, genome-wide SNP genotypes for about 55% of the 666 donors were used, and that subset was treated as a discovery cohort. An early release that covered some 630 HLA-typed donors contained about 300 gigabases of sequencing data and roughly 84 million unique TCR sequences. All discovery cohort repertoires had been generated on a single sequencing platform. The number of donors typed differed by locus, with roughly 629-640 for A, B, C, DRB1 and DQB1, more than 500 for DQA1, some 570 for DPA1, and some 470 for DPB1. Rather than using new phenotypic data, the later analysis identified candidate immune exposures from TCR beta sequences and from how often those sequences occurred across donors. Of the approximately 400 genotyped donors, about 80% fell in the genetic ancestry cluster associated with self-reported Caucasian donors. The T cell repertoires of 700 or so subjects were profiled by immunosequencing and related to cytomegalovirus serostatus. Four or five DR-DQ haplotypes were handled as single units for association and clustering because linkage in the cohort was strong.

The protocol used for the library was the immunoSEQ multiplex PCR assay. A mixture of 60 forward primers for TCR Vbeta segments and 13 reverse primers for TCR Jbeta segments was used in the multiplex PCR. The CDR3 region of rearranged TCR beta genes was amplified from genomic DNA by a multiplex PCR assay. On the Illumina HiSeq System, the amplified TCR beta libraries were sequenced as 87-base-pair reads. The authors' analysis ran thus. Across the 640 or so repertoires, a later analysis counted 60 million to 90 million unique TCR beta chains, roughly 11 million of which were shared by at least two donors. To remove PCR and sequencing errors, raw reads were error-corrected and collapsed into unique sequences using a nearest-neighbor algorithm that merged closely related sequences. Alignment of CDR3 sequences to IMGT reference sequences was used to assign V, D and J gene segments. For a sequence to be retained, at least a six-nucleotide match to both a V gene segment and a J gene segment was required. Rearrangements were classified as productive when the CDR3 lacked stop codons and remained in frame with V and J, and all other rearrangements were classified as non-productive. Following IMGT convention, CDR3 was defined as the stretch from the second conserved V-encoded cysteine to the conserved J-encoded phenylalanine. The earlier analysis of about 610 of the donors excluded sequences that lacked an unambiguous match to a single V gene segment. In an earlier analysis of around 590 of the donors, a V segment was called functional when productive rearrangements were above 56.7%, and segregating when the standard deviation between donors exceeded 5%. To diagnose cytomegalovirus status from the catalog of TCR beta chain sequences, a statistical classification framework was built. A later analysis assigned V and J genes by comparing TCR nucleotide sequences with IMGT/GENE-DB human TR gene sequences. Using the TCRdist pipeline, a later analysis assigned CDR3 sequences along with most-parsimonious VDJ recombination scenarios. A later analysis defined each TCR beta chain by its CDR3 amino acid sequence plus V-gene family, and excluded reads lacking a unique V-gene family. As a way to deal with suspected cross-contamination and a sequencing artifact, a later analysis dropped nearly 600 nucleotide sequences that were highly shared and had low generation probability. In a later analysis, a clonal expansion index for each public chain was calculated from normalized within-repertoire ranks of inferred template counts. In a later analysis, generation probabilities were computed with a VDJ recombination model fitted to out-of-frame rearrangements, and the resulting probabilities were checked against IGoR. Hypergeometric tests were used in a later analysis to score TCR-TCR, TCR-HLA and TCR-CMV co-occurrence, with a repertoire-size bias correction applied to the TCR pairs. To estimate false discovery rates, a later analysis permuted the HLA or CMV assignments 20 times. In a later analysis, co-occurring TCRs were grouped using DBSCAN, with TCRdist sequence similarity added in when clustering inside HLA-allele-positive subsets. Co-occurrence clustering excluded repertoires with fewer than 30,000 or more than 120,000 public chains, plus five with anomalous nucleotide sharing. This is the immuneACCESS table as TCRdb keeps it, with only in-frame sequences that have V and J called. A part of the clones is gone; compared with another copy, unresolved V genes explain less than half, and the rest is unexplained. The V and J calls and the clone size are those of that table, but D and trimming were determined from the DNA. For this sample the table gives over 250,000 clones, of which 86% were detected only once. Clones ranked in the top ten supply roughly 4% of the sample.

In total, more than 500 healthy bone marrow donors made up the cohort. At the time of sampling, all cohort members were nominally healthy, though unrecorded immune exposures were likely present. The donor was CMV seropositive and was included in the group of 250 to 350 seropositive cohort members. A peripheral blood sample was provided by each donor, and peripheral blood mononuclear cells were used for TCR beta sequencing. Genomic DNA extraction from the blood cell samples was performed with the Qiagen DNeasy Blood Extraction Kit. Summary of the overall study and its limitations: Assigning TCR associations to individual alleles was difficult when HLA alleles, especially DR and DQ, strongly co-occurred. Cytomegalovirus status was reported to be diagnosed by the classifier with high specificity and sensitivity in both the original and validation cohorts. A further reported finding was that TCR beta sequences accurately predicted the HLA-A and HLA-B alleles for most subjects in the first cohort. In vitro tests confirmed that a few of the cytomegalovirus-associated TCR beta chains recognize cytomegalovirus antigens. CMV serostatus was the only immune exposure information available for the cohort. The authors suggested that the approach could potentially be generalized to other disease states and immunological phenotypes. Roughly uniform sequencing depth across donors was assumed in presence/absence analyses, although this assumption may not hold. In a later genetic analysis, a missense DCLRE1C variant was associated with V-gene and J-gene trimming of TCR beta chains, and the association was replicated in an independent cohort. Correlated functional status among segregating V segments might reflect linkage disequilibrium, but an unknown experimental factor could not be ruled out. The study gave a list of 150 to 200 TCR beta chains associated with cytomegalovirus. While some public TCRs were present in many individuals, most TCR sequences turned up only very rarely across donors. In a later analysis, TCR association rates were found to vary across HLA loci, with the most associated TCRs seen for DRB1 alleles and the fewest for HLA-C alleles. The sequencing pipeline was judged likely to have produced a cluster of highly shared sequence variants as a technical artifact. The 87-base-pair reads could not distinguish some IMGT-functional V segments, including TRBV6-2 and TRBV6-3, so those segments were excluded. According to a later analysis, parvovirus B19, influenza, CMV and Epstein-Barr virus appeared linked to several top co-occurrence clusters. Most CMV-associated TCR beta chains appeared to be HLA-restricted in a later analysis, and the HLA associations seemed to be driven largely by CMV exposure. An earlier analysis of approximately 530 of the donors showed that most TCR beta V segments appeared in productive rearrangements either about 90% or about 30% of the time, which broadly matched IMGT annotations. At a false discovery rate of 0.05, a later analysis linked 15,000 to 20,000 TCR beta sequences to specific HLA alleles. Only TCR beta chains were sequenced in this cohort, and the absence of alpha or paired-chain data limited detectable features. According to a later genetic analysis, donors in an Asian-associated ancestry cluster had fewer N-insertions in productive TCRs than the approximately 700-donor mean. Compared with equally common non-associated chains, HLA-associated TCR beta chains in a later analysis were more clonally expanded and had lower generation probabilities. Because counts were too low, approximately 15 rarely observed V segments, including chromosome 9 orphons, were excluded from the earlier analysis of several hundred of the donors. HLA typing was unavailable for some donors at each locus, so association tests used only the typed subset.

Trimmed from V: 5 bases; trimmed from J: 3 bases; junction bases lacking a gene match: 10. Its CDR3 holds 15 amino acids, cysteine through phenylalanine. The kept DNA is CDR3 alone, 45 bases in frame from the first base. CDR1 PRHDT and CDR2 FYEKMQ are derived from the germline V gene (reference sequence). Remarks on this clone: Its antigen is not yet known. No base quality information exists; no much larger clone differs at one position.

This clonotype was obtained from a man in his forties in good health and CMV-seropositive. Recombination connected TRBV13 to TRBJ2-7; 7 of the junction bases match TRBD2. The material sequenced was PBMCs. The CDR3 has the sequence CASSPRAGESYEQYF. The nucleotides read TGTGCCAGCAGCCCCCGGGCGGGAGAGAGCTACGAGCAGTACTTC. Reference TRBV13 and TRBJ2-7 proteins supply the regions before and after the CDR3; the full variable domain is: AAGVIQSPRHLIKEKRETATLKCYPIPRHDTVYWYQQGPGQDPQFLISFYEKMQSDKGSIPDRFSAQQFSDYHSELNMSSLELGDSALYFCASSPRAGESYEQYFGPGTRLTVT.